These T cell receptor beta chains were read from a single sample in a study of T cell repertoires in ileal Crohn's disease. The method was immunoSEQ multiplex PCR; TCRdb's version includes in-frame clones alone and lacks a portion of them. Among just over 3,000 clones listed, roughly 88% were seen once. The sequenced sample was ileal tissue. These receptors were taken from an adult with Crohn's disease. Both conserved end residues are part of each CDR3. D genes are given only for firm matches. Part of the rows lack a size; the others show once, few, many or a class for expanded clones.

J | size | V | length | D | DNA | CDR3
TRBJ2-7 | once | TRBV5-1 | 15 | . | TGCGCCAGCAGCTTGGGGCAGGTGAGCTCCTACGAGCAGTACTTC | CASSLGQVSSYEQYF
TRBJ2-5 | . | TRBV19 | 12 | . | TGTGCCAGTAGTCCAAACAGGGAGACCCAGTACTTC | CASSPNRETQYF
TRBJ1-2 | . | TRBV4-3 | 14 | . | TGCGCCAGCAGCCAACGGACGGTCGACTATGGCTACACCTTC | CASSQRTVDYGYTF
TRBJ2-3 | . | TRBV5-6 | 15 | TRBD2 | TGTGCCAGCAGCCATAGCGGGACGAGCACAGATACGCAGTATTTT | CASSHSGTSTDTQYF
TRBJ2-1 | . | TRBV25-1 | 15 | . | TGTGCCAGCAGTGATCCCGGGAGAGCCTACAATGAGCAGTTCTTC | CASSDPGRAYNEQFF
TRBJ1-1 | . | TRBV23-1 | 15 | TRBD1 | TGCGCCAGCAGTCAATCGACAGGGGGCCCCACTGAAGCTTTCTTT | CASSQSTGGPTEAFF
TRBJ1-2 | large | TRBV5-1 | 15 | . | TGCGCCAGCAGCGCCAGCGGGACCCTTAACTATGGCTACACCTTC | CASSASGTLNYGYTF
TRBJ2-5 | . | TRBV18 | 13 | . | TGTGCCAGCTCACCGTTGGCAGAAGAGACCCAGTACTTC | CASSPLAEETQYF
TRBJ1-2 | . | TRBV11-2 | 15 | . | TGTGCCAGCAGCTTAGAGGGGGGGAGGGACTATGGCTACACCTTC | CASSLEGGRDYGYTF
TRBJ1-2 | . | TRBV6-5 | 15 | . | TGTGCCAGCAGTAGATCGGGGGGCGCGATCTATGGCTACACCTTC | CASSRSGGAIYGYTF
TRBJ2-5 | . | TRBV6-5 | 13 | . | TGTGCCAGCAGTTCCGTCCAAAAGGAGACCCAGTACTTC | CASSSVQKETQYF